The 29 T cell receptor beta chains below come from one sample, sequenced in a study of blood T cell repertoires in COVID-19. Profiling relied on immunoSEQ multiplex PCR, and the TCRdb table lists in-frame clones only, not all of them. This table has approximately 110,000 clones, about 90% appearing once. What was sequenced was peripheral blood. Receptor source: a man aged 45-65 years with COVID-19, enrolled during active disease.

The J gene is TRBJ2-5, the V gene TRBV24-1, with D perhaps TRBD1 (6 bases). The CDR3 covers 13 residues. Trimming removed 4 bases from V and 4 bases from J, with 9 bases in between. CDR1 KGHDR and CDR2 SFDVKD come from the germline V gene. The CDR3 bases are TGTGCCACCAGTGAGGGGGCACGAGAGACCCAGTACTTC. As protein: CATSEGARETQYF.

V and J are TRBV5-8 and TRBJ2-2, with no clear D. Germline V CDR1 and CDR2: SGHTS, YDEGEE. The CDR3 is made up of 12 amino acids. Trimming cost V 7 bases and J 6 bases, with 10 bases left between them. CDR3 loop: CASSILAGELFF. The CDR3 region has the DNA TGTGCCAGCTCGATTCTAGCCGGGGAGCTGTTTTTT.

The chain employs TRBV19 and TRBJ1-2; 8 positions agree with TRBD1. Germline loops: CDR1 LNHDA, CDR2 SQIVND (reference sequence). CDR3 size: 13 residues. The trim removed 4 bases at V and 8 bases at J, leaving 6 bases unmatched. The CDR3 spells CASSTRTGRGYTF. CDR3 nucleotides: TGTGCCAGTAGTACCCGGACAGGGCGAGGCTACACCTTC.

DNA for the CDR3: TGTGCCAGCAGCCTCGGGCCCAGGGGCGGGGAGCTGTTTTTT. It specifies CASSLGPRGGELFF. This rearrangement joins TRBV11-2 to TRBJ2-2, with TRBD1 as a possible D gene (6 bases). V gave up 5 bases and J gave up 7 bases, with 14 bases separating them. Looked up from germline, CDR1 is SGHAT and CDR2 is FQNNGV. The CDR3 totals 14 residues.

V gene TRBV11-2 combines with J gene TRBJ2-2; D remains ambiguous. V was shortened by 2 bases and J by 1 base, with 5 bases between the two germline ends. Germline-derived CDR1 and CDR2 are SGHAT and FQNNGV. CDR3 size: 14 residues. In nucleotides, the CDR3 is TGTGCCAGCAGCTTACAGCGGAACACCGGGGAGCTGTTTTTT. It is translated as CASSLQRNTGELFF.

The CDR3 coding sequence is TGTGCCAGTAGCCCCCCCGGACAAGATTTAGGTACGCAGTATTTT. It codes for CASSPPGQDLGTQYF. The chain recombines TRBV19 with TRBJ2-3; possibly TRBD1 for D (5 bases). Trimming cost V 6 bases and J 8 bases, with 21 bases left between them. The germline gives CDR1 LNHDA, CDR2 SQIVND (reference sequence). This CDR3 region has 15 residues.

This chain uses TRBV19 with TRBJ1-1, with D perhaps TRBD1 (5 bases). Deletions cut 10 bases from V and 6 bases from J, with 24 bases between. CDR3 size: 15 residues. From germline, CDR1 is LNHDA and CDR2 SQIVND (reference sequence). The CDR3 region is CATQPGLTLRAEAFF. CDR3 nucleotide sequence: TGTGCCACCCAGCCAGGGCTGACCCTCCGGGCTGAAGCTTTCTTT.

The chain combines TRBV4-1 with TRBJ2-1; D not certain. Trimming left V 1 base short and J 1 base short, with 8 bases between. Germline V gene data show CDR1 as MGHRA and CDR2 as YSYEKL. The CDR3 is made up of 15 amino acids. The CDR3 loop reads CASSQGGGSYNEQFF. DNA of the CDR3: TGCGCCAGCAGCCAAGGAGGTGGATCCTACAATGAGCAGTTCTTC.

This chain links TRBV7-8 with TRBJ2-7; the D gene is possibly TRBD1 (5 bases). In germline, CDR1 is SGHVS, CDR2 FQNEAQ. This CDR3 contains 14 residues. V shed 0 bases and J shed 3 bases, with 9 bases lying between them. CDR3 residues: CASSLAGERYEQYV. The CDR3 DNA follows: TGTGCCAGCAGCTTAGCAGGGGAACGCTACGAGCAGTACGTC.

The chain combines TRBV7-2 with TRBJ2-5, with TRBD1 matching 10 bases. V gave up 7 bases and J gave up 0 bases; unmatched junction bases: 11. The CDR3 length is 17 residues. Germline loops: CDR1 SGHTA, CDR2 FQGNSA. The CDR3 region has the DNA TGTGCCAGCACCCCCTCGCCCGACAGGGGGCACCAAGAGACCCAGTACTTC. It encodes CASTPSPDRGHQETQYF.

This clone was detected only a few times. The V and J genes are TRBV27 and TRBJ2-7; 9 nucleotides match TRBD2. The J segment lost 0 bases and the V segment lost 11 bases, leaving 5 bases of the junction unmatched. This CDR3 has 13 amino acids. Germline loops: CDR1 MNHEY, CDR2 SMNVEV (reference sequence). CDR3 loop: CASASGVSYEQYF. Here the CDR3 DNA reads TGTGCCTCTGCTAGCGGGGTCTCCTACGAGCAGTACTTC.

This clone was detected once. The chain employs TRBV6-2 or TRBV6-3 and TRBJ2-1; 7 bases fit TRBD2. Trimming cost V 2 bases and J 0 bases; bases outside gene matches: 7. Germline V CDR1 and CDR2: MNHEY, SVGEGT. The CDR3 contains 17 residues. The CDR3 DNA is TGTGCCAGCAGTTACCAACGGGAGGCCCTCTCCTACAATGAGCAGTTCTTC. Translating gives CASSYQREALSYNEQFF.

The chain links TRBV10-3 to TRBJ1-3, with 10 bases lining up with TRBD1. The length of the CDR3 is 13 residues. V dropped 6 bases and J dropped 6; count of bases not matched to a gene: 2. Germline assignment: CDR1 ENHRY and CDR2 SYGVKD. CDR3 in amino acids: CAIRDRGENTIYF. The CDR3 DNA is TGTGCCATCAGGGACAGGGGGGAAAACACCATATATTTT.

This clone was detected a few times. The chain couples TRBV30 to TRBJ1-2; 7 bases are shared with TRBD1. The J segment lost 8 bases and the V segment lost 3 bases, leaving 6 bases of the junction unmatched. CDR3 size: 12 residues. Per germline, CDR1 GTSNPN and CDR2 SVGIG (reference sequence). CDR3 sequence: CAWRATGSGYTF. The DNA for the CDR3 is TGTGCCTGGAGGGCGACAGGGAGCGGCTACACCTTC. Complete variable domain (other parts from reference TRBV30 and TRBJ1-2): SQTIHQWPATLVQPVGSPLSLECTVEGTSNPNLYWYRQAAGRGLQLLFYSVGIGQISSEVPQNLSASRPQDRQFILSSKKLLLSDSGFYLCAWRATGSGYTFGSGTRLTVV.

The chain recombines TRBV9 with TRBJ2-6; TRBD1 might be the D (6 bases). The ends were cut back, 4 bases at V and 0 bases at J, with 8 bases in the middle. In germline, CDR1 is SGDLS, CDR2 YYNGEE. There are 15 residues in the CDR3. The CDR3 DNA sequence: TGTGCCAGCAGCAAACAGGGCTCTGGGGCCAACGTCCTGACTTTC. Amino acids: CASSKQGSGANVLTF.

In its sample, this clone was seen a few times. V gene TRBV19 combines with J gene TRBJ2-1; the D gene is possibly TRBD2 (6 bases). V was trimmed by 6 bases and J by 4 bases, leaving 16 bases between them. There are 15 residues in the CDR3. Germline CDR1 reads LNHDA; CDR2 reads SQIVND (reference sequence). CDR3 in amino acids: CASSTDGSSYNEQFF. DNA for the CDR3: TGTGCCAGTAGCACCGACGGGAGCTCGTACAATGAGCAGTTCTTC.

The rearrangement links TRBV5-6 to TRBJ1-3; D is perhaps TRBD1 (5 bases). Germline CDR1 is SGHDT and CDR2 is YYEEEE. V was trimmed by 3 bases and J by 2 bases, leaving 9 bases between them. This CDR3 region has 14 residues. In DNA form, the CDR3 reads TGTGCCAGCAGCTATTCAGGGACTGGAAACACCATATATTTT. This gives the protein CASSYSGTGNTIYF.

This clone has a single count. V usage is TRBV7-2 and J usage is TRBJ2-3; no firm D call. Germline assignment: CDR1 SGHTA and CDR2 FQGNSA. The CDR3 sequence is 16 residues long. The V gene lost 4 bases and the J gene lost 4 bases, with 18 bases spanning the gap. Here the CDR3 reads CASSSHSALEADTQYF. The DNA for the CDR3 is TGTGCCAGCAGCTCGCACTCGGCCCTCGAGGCAGATACGCAGTATTTT.

This clone has a single count. The rearrangement uses TRBV28 and TRBJ2-7, with TRBD1 identical over 9 bases. The CDR3 runs to 14 residues. J was trimmed by 6 bases and V by 6 bases; bases with no gene match: 9. CDR1 is MDHEN, CDR2 SYDVKM, per germline. CDR3 protein: CASRLRTGASEQYF. DNA for the CDR3: TGTGCCAGCAGGTTAAGGACAGGGGCAAGCGAGCAGTACTTC.

This clone has just one count. The chain has TRBV19 and TRBJ2-1; 7 positions agree with TRBD2. There are 15 residues in the CDR3. With 0 bases clipped from V and 5 bases from J, the junction kept 4 bases outside the gene matches. CDR1 and CDR2 (germline): LNHDA, SQIVND (reference sequence). Here the CDR3 DNA reads TGTGCCAGTAGTATAGATGGGACTACTAACAATGAGCAGTTCTTC. Residues: CASSIDGTTNNEQFF.

The rearrangement uses TRBV7-2 and TRBJ2-2, with 11 bases that match TRBD2. The V and J ends lost 5 bases and 5 bases, in that order; junction bases with no gene match: 4. This CDR3 has 15 residues. From germline, CDR1 is SGHTA and CDR2 FQGNSA. The CDR3 loop reads CASSALAGGTGELFF. CDR3 in DNA: TGTGCCAGCAGCGCCCTAGCGGGAGGTACCGGGGAGCTGTTTTTT.

V is TRBV5-1 and J is TRBJ1-2; TRBD1 aligns across 7 bases. The CDR3 contains 14 residues. Germline CDR1 and CDR2: SGHRS and YFSETQ. With 0 bases clipped from V and 3 bases from J, the junction kept 2 bases outside the gene matches. The CDR3 is CASSLVGQDYGYTF. In DNA, the CDR3 is TGCGCCAGCAGCTTGGTAGGACAGGACTATGGCTACACCTTC.

The J gene is TRBJ2-7, the V gene TRBV5-1; TRBD2 aligns across 15 bases. CDR3 length: 19 amino acids. Trimming at V came to 4 bases and at J to 0 bases, leaving 11 bases not matched to a gene. In germline, CDR1 is SGHRS, CDR2 YFSETQ. As DNA, the CDR3 is TGCGCCAGCAGCGCCGGTCCCGGGACTAGCGGGAGGCACTCCTACGAGCAGTACTTC. It yields the protein CASSAGPGTSGRHSYEQYF.

The chain recombines TRBV21-1 with TRBJ2-3; TRBD1 reflects the table's D call only, with no check against the DNA. TRBV21-1 is tagged as a pseudogene. The CDR3 has 16 residues. CDR3 bases: TGTGCCAGCAGCAAAGCCGGGACAGGGGGGACAGATACGCAGTATTTT. Translated, it gives CASSKAGTGGTDTQYF.

This rearrangement joins TRBV4-1 to TRBJ2-5, with D tentatively TRBD1 (6 bases). The V gene's germline CDR1 is MGHRA and CDR2 YSYEKL. The length of the CDR3 is 15 residues. Between the trimmed V and J ends, which lost 4 bases and 5 bases, there was a span of 17 bases. This CDR3 reads CASSPYGGPGETQYF. Here the CDR3 DNA reads TGCGCCAGCAGCCCCTATGGGGGCCCAGGGGAGACCCAGTACTTC.

This chain links TRBV7-6 with TRBJ1-3; D gene ambiguous. Per the germline V gene, CDR1 is SGHVS and CDR2 is FNYEAQ. The V and J ends lost 2 bases and 0 bases respectively, with 11 bases between them. The CDR3 contains 16 residues. The CDR3 nucleotides are TGTGCCAGCAGCTTAAAGAACAGCCCCTCTGGAAACACCATATATTTT. Encoded protein: CASSLKNSPSGNTIYF.

The rearrangement links TRBV15 to TRBJ1-6; 7 bases agree with TRBD1. Germline trimming cut 5 bases from V and 9 bases from J; bases unmatched to any gene: 7. The CDR3 runs 14 residues. Germline CDR1 is LNHNV and CDR2 is YYDKDF (reference sequence). CDR3 nucleotide sequence: TGTGCCACCAGCTTAGACAGGGACGGTTCACCCCTCCACTTT. Its translation: CATSLDRDGSPLHF.

The chain recombines TRBV9 with TRBJ2-1; tentative D call: TRBD2 (6 bases). The length of the CDR3 is 16 residues. Per germline, CDR1 SGDLS and CDR2 YYNGEE. Trimming removed 4 bases from V and 9 bases from J, with 23 bases in between. CDR3 region: CASSPSGLPLLSEQFF. For the CDR3, the DNA is TGTGCCAGCAGCCCATCGGGACTGCCTCTGCTCAGTGAGCAGTTCTTC.

The chain employs TRBV10-3 and TRBJ2-1; TRBD2 aligns across 11 bases. Trimming removed 3 bases from V and 5 bases from J; junction bases left unmatched: 9. Germline V CDR1 and CDR2: ENHRY, SYGVKD. The CDR3 contains 17 residues. The CDR3 here is CAISDPSGLADHNEQFF. The CDR3 DNA reads TGTGCCATCAGTGACCCATCGGGACTAGCGGATCACAATGAGCAGTTCTTC.